Listed here is a single TCR beta chain. The antigen is undetermined. At collection, donors were nominally healthy, but unrecorded immune exposures were probable. This record comes from a study of cytomegalovirus exposure and HLA in healthy donors. Broader study findings: It was in a later analysis that TCR association rates were seen to vary by HLA locus, highest for DRB1 and lowest for HLA-C. Later on, an analysis found that several of the most significant clusters appeared to be linked to common viral pathogens, which included parvovirus B19.

Trimming took 6 bases from V and 4 from J, leaving 13 bases between them. This CDR3 spans 13 amino acids. The germline CDR1 and CDR2 sequences are KGHSH and LQKENI. Primers: 60 Vbeta forward and 13 Jbeta reverse. In the authors' workflow: In a later analysis, roughly 86 million unique TCR beta chains included roughly 11 million shared by two or more donors. The assay was immunoSEQ multiplex PCR, and TCRdb's table has in-frame clones only and misses some. That table is the source of V, J and clone size, and D and trimming were worked out from the DNA. The data show around 180,000 clones, 70% to 90% seen once.

The TCR was taken from a male donor in good health and CMV-seronegative. The sequenced sample was PBMCs. The chain employs TRBV18 and TRBJ2-7; D is perhaps TRBD1 (7 bases). The CDR3 loop is CASSQGGQYEQYF. Written as DNA, the CDR3 is TGTGCCAGCTCCCAGGGGGGTCAGTACGAGCAGTACTTC.